These T cell receptor beta chains were read from a single sample in a study of T cell responses to AZD1222 COVID-19 vaccine. TCRdb's copy holds only in-frame clones and misses some; the assay was immunoSEQ multiplex PCR. The table has over 100,000 clones, roughly 90% seen once; the top ten hold approximately 19%. The sequencing here drew on peripheral blood, taken on day 0 of AZD1222 vaccination. These receptors were taken from an adult in good health. The CDR3 runs from the conserved cysteine through the conserved F or W. D genes are given only for firm matches. Clone size is stated in some rows and not others, as once, few, many or a class when expanded.

>-|TRBV28|TRBD1|TRBJ2-7
CAIRDSYLLRGYEQYF
TGTGCCATCCGGGACAGCTATTTACTAAGGGGCTACGAGCAGTACTTC
>few|TRBV5-1|TRBD1|TRBJ1-2
CASSPQGLYGYTF
TGCGCCAGCAGCCCACAGGGGCTCTATGGCTACACCTTC
>-|TRBV6-4|-|TRBJ1-1
CASSLRLNTEAFF
TGTGCCAGCAGCTTACGCTTGAACACTGAAGCTTTCTTT
>-|TRBV5-1|-|TRBJ1-1
CASSSKTRGNTEAFF
TGCGCCAGCAGCTCAAAGACTCGGGGGAACACTGAAGCTTTCTTT
>-|TRBV7-2|TRBD2|TRBJ2-7
CASSLAVAGALYEQYF
TGTGCCAGCAGCTTAGCGGTAGCGGGGGCACTCTACGAGCAGTACTTC
>-|TRBV7-7|-|TRBJ1-1
CASSLTPGSEAFF
TGTGCCAGCAGCTTAACCCCCGGGTCTGAAGCTTTCTTT
>-|TRBV6-5|TRBD1|TRBJ1-5
CASTGTGSNQPQHF
TGTGCCAGCACCGGGACAGGGAGCAATCAGCCCCAGCATTTT
>-|TRBV7-2|TRBD2|TRBJ2-3
CASSLAGVGSFDTQYF
TGTGCCAGCAGTCTAGCGGGGGTCGGGTCCTTTGATACGCAGTATTTT
>-|TRBV27|-|TRBJ1-4
CASSTQVGQNPEKLFF
TGTGCCAGCAGTACCCAGGTCGGCCAGAATCCGGAAAAACTGTTTTTT
>once|TRBV7-2|-|TRBJ1-4
CASSYSMFQGTEKLFF
TGTGCCAGCAGCTATAGTATGTTCCAGGGGACTGAAAAACTGTTTTTT
>-|TRBV7-7|TRBD2|TRBJ2-5
CASSLKSGGQETQYF
TGTGCCAGCAGCTTAAAAAGCGGGGGACAAGAGACCCAGTACTTC
>once|TRBV5-5|TRBD1|TRBJ1-4
CASSPRGIEEKLFF
TGTGCCAGCAGCCCCAGGGGGATTGAGGAAAAACTGTTTTTT
>-|TRBV7-2|TRBD1|TRBJ1-1
CASSLATGGIGTEAFF
TGTGCCAGCAGCTTAGCCACAGGGGGCATCGGCACTGAAGCTTTCTTT
>once|TRBV7-9|TRBD1|TRBJ1-1
CASSLSGGVEAFF
TGTGCCAGCAGCTTATCAGGGGGAGTTGAAGCTTTCTTT
>-|TRBV5-1|-|TRBJ1-1
CASRPDWSGGGTEAFF
TGCGCCAGCAGGCCTGACTGGTCTGGAGGTGGGACTGAAGCTTTCTTT
>-|TRBV11-2|TRBD2|TRBJ2-3
CASSLVRLAGYTDTQYF
TGTGCCAGCAGCTTAGTACGGCTAGCGGGGTACACAGATACGCAGTATTTT
>-|TRBV25-1|-|TRBJ2-2
CASSDPVLTGELFF
TGTGCCAGCAGTGACCCTGTACTCACCGGGGAGCTGTTTTTT
>-|TRBV6-1|TRBD2|TRBJ2-1
CASSEGVAGGLPNEQFF
TGTGCCAGCAGTGAAGGCGTAGCGGGGGGGCTTCCTAATGAGCAGTTCTTC
>-|TRBV6-5|TRBD1|TRBJ1-3
CASGTALSGNTIYF
TGTGCCAGTGGGACAGCACTCTCTGGAAACACCATATATTTT
>-|TRBV5-1|-|TRBJ1-6
CASSLVDRANSPLHF
TGCGCCAGCAGCTTGGTCGACAGAGCTAATTCACCCCTCCACTTT
>-|TRBV6-5|-|TRBJ1-1
CASSYWVATEAFF
TGTGCCAGCAGTTACTGGGTGGCCACTGAAGCTTTCTTT
>-|TRBV5-4|TRBD1|TRBJ1-4
CASSLTGDEKLFF
TGTGCCAGCAGCTTGACAGGGGATGAAAAACTGTTTTTT
>-|TRBV28|-|TRBJ1-2
CASSLAAGGYTF
TGTGCCAGCAGTTTAGCGGCAGGTGGCTACACCTTC
>-|TRBV27|-|TRBJ1-6
CASSLTQESYNSPLHF
TGTGCCAGCAGTTTGACGCAGGAATCCTATAATTCACCCCTCCACTTT
>-|TRBV18|TRBD1|TRBJ2-6
CASSETGPGANVLTF
TGTGCCAGCTCAGAGACAGGGCCTGGGGCCAACGTCCTGACTTTC
>-|TRBV18|TRBD1|TRBJ1-1
CASSPLDRGSGNTEAFF
TGTGCCAGCTCACCACTAGACAGGGGGTCCGGGAACACTGAAGCTTTCTTT
>-|TRBV14|-|TRBJ1-1
CASSQGRYTEAFF
TGTGCCAGCAGCCAAGGACGGTACACTGAAGCTTTCTTT
>-|TRBV5-1|-|TRBJ2-1
CASSLVGPDFDEQFF
TGCGCCAGCAGCTTGGTAGGGCCCGATTTCGATGAGCAGTTCTTC
>-|TRBV28|-|TRBJ2-2
CASSLRGGTGELFF
TGTGCCAGCAGTTTAAGGGGGGGCACCGGGGAGCTGTTTTTT
>once|TRBV25-1|-|TRBJ2-7
CASSRTAASYEQYF
TGTGCCAGCAGTCGGACAGCCGCCTCCTACGAGCAGTACTTC
>-|TRBV14|-|TRBJ1-2
CASSQVPGWNYGYTF
TGTGCCAGCAGCCAAGTACCAGGGTGGAACTATGGCTACACCTTC
>-|TRBV2|-|TRBJ2-5
CASSAGSPGETQYF
TGTGCCAGCAGTGCCGGGAGCCCGGGAGAGACCCAGTACTTC
>once|TRBV28|-|TRBJ1-2
CASSPHDILGYGYTF
TGTGCCAGCAGTCCTCATGACATACTTGGCTATGGCTACACCTTC
>-|TRBV21-1|-|TRBJ1-3
CASIPWRDAGNTIYF
TGTGCCAGCATCCCCTGGAGGGACGCTGGAAACACCATATATTTT
>-|TRBV28|TRBD2|TRBJ2-3
CASSPFPLRGVGTDTQYF
TGTGCCAGCAGTCCGTTTCCCCTCCGGGGGGTAGGCACAGATACGCAGTATTTT
>few|TRBV6-5|-|TRBJ2-7
CASSLIGASSYEQYF
TGTGCCAGCAGCCTGATCGGAGCCAGCTCCTACGAGCAGTACTTC
>-|TRBV30|-|TRBJ1-5
CAWSPRRSRVYSNQPQHF
TGTGCCTGGAGTCCCAGGAGAAGCCGGGTTTATAGCAATCAGCCCCAGCATTTT
>-|TRBV6-5|-|TRBJ1-5
CASSRPGQPQHF
TGTGCCAGCAGTCGCCCGGGACAGCCCCAGCATTTT
>-|TRBV19|TRBD1|TRBJ1-6
CASSIPGQGNSPLHF
TGTGCCAGTAGTATACCGGGACAGGGCAATTCACCCCTCCACTTT
>-|TRBV30|-|TRBJ1-5
CAWSPGINQPQHF
TGTGCCTGGAGCCCAGGTATAAATCAGCCCCAGCATTTT
>once|TRBV19|-|TRBJ2-3
CASSKSGTDTQYF
TGTGCCAGTAGTAAGTCGGGCACAGATACGCAGTATTTT
>-|TRBV19|-|TRBJ1-1
CASRGRDWDTEAFF
TGTGCCAGTAGAGGCAGGGACTGGGACACTGAAGCTTTCTTT
>-|TRBV2|TRBD1|TRBJ1-5
CASRYAGTGVNQPQHF
TGTGCCAGCAGATACGCCGGGACAGGGGTCAATCAGCCCCAGCATTTT
>once|TRBV6-5|-|TRBJ1-1
CASSLTGYTEAFF
TGTGCCAGCAGCCTCACAGGATACACTGAAGCTTTCTTT
>-|TRBV19|-|TRBJ1-6
CASKPPGRDNSPLHF
TGTGCCAGTAAACCTCCGGGCCGCGATAATTCACCCCTCCACTTT
>-|TRBV24-1|TRBD2|TRBJ2-3
CATSHEGTGGPGGQYF
TGTGCCACCAGCCACGAGGGGACGGGAGGGCCCGGTGGGCAGTATTTT
>-|TRBV29-1|-|TRBJ1-1
CSDTLRAEAFF
TGCAGCGACACCCTGAGGGCCGAAGCTTTCTTT
>-|TRBV19|-|TRBJ2-7
CASSIGASYEQYF
TGTGCCAGTAGTATTGGGGCTTCCTACGAGCAGTACTTC